In this sample, the clone carrying this T cell receptor beta chain turned up a few times. Its antigen is still unknown. TCRdb recomputed calls from the 5' RACE reads with MiXCR, one row per CDR3 protein. The data show more than 400,000 distinct CDR3 sequences, roughly 5.3% seen once. CDR1 is SGHTA and CDR2 is FQGTGA in the germline V gene. This CDR3 has 15 amino acids. V gave up 6 bases and J gave up 1 base, with 15 bases separating them. This record belongs to a study of CD8 T cells in ankylosing spondylitis. Study-wide results and caveats: Previous work reported some of these motif variants in the synovial fluid and blood of reactive arthritis. Seemingly characteristic of ankylosing spondylitis blood was a TCR beta motif consisting of eight highly homologous variants.

The chain couples TRBV7-3 to TRBJ1-1; the D gene is possibly TRBD1 (5 bases). The source of this sequence is a male donor with ankylosing spondylitis. Sequenced: blood, either unsorted or a sorted T cell fraction (not recorded which). The CDR3 nucleotides read TGTGCCAGCAGTCTAAACGGGGGACCGAACACTGAAGCTTTCTTT. As protein: CASSLNGGPNTEAFF.